This entry is about one T cell receptor beta chain. Its antigen is unknown. This record belongs to a study of cytomegalovirus exposure and HLA in healthy donors. The overall study: Earlier, 150 million to 200 million T cells were analyzed, and 95 million to 140 million unique TCR beta sequences were found among them. Study-wide results and limits: Across donors, sequencing depth was assumed by presence/absence analyses to be roughly uniform. Listed as cytomegalovirus-associated were 150 or so TCR beta chains.

The PCR made use of 60 Vbeta and 13 Jbeta primers. Method: immunoSEQ multiplex PCR; TCRdb's copy keeps in-frame clones and lacks some. This repertoire includes around 44,000 clones. Germline CDR1 is MNHNS and CDR2 is SASEGT. CDR3 length equals 18 residues. Trimming removed 3 bases from V and 2 bases from J; junction bases left unmatched: 9. Likely unrecorded immune exposures existed in these nominally healthy donors. The sample was PBMCs. V and J are TRBV6-1 and TRBJ2-6; 8 bases map to TRBD1. The TCR originated in a male donor in good health and CMV-seropositive. The CDR3 protein is CASSEVGQGGAGANVLTF. CDR3 nucleotide sequence: TGTGCCAGCAGTGAGGTCGGACAGGGAGGCGCTGGGGCCAACGTCCTGACTTTC.